This T cell receptor beta chain came from a study of T-cell memory formation after mild COVID-19. The wider study: There were largely donor-specific TCR clusters. General study points: In pre-infection memory, a portion of responding clones appeared, which suggested that cross-reactive memory joined.

TCRdb ran MiXCR on the 5' RACE reads and lists one entry per CDR3 protein. The sample includes 250,000 to 300,000 distinct CDR3 sequences, under 20% of them seen just once. The CDR3 has 14 amino acids. The ends lost 5 bases at V and 2 bases at J; junction bases unmatched: 5. Germline CDR1 reads MDHEN; CDR2 reads SYDVKM. As to this clonotype: Antigen: not known.

The sample consisted of PBMCs or a T cell subset sorted from them (not recorded which). The TCR comes from a young man who had mild COVID-19 (a few samples of this study predate the infection). Cell type and time point are not known. The J gene is TRBJ1-2, the V gene TRBV28, with TRBD1 identical over 7 bases. The CDR3, as DNA: TGTGCCAGCAGTCCCAGGGGGGTAAACTATGGCTACACCTTC. It is translated as CASSPRGVNYGYTF.